Shown below are 30 T cell receptor beta chains from a single sample sequenced in a study of blood T cell repertoires in COVID-19. The table came from immunoSEQ multiplex PCR; TCRdb's copy has only in-frame clones and leaves some out. The sample has 55,000 to 80,000 clones; over 70% are singletons. The source material was peripheral blood. All receptors derive from a man aged 45-65 years with active COVID-19.

This chain uses TRBV5-1 with TRBJ1-2; D not certain. V was trimmed by 4 bases and J by 5 bases, leaving 9 bases between them. Germline V gene data show CDR1 as SGHRS and CDR2 as YFSETQ. The CDR3 sequence is 12 residues long. In DNA, the CDR3 is TGCGCCAGCAGCCCCTCCCGGTATGGCTACACCTTC. This gives the protein CASSPSRYGYTF.

The V gene is TRBV6-5, the J gene TRBJ1-1, with 9 positions matching TRBD1. With 7 bases clipped from V and 3 bases from J, the junction kept 6 bases outside the gene matches. CDR3 length: 14 residues. The germline CDR1 and CDR2 sequences are MNHEY and SVGAGI. The CDR3 DNA reads TGTGCCAGCACCCCAGGGGACAGGGACACTGAAGCTTTCTTT. Its translation: CASTPGDRDTEAFF.

J is TRBJ2-5 and V is TRBV5-4; D gene ambiguous. Germline values: CDR1 SGHNT, CDR2 YYREEE (reference sequence). Trimming stripped 0 bases from V and 5 bases from J, with 5 bases between. The CDR3 has 12 amino acids. CDR3 protein: CASSLDLETQYF. Written as DNA, the CDR3 is TGTGCCAGCAGCTTGGATCTGGAGACCCAGTACTTC.

The chain recombines TRBV19 with TRBJ1-1; D remains unclear. CDR3 length: 15 residues. Looked up from germline, CDR1 is LNHDA and CDR2 is SQIVND (reference sequence). V lost 6 bases and J lost 1, with 15 bases in between. Here the CDR3 reads CASRYSREANTEAFF. The CDR3 region has the DNA TGTGCCAGTAGATATTCTCGGGAGGCGAACACTGAAGCTTTCTTT.

The chain couples TRBV15 to TRBJ1-2; D possibly corresponds to TRBD1 (5 bases). The CDR3 extends over 13 amino acids. V lost 4 bases to trimming and J lost 1 base, with 7 bases between them. Germline CDR1 is LNHNV and CDR2 is YYDKDF (reference sequence). CDR3 amino acids: CATSKDSNYGYTF. The CDR3 bases are TGTGCCACCAGCAAAGACAGTAACTATGGCTACACCTTC.

This rearrangement joins TRBV19 to TRBJ2-3, with TRBD2 identical over 9 bases. This CDR3 is 18 amino acids long. Trimming took 5 bases from V and 0 from J; bases not matched to a gene: 12. Germline CDR1 reads LNHDA; CDR2 reads SQIVND (reference sequence). The CDR3 coding sequence is TGTGCCAGTAGTGGCGGAGCGGGGGGCCACCCTAGCACAGATACGCAGTATTTT. Protein sequence: CASSGGAGGHPSTDTQYF.

The chain combines TRBV5-1 with TRBJ1-1; 9 nucleotides align to TRBD1. The germline V gene encodes CDR1 SGHRS and CDR2 YFSETQ. This CDR3 contains 15 residues. The J segment lost 4 bases and the V segment lost 2 bases, leaving 6 bases of the junction unmatched. The CDR3 reads CASSLLQGAGTEAFF. The CDR3 DNA is TGCGCCAGCAGCTTATTACAGGGGGCGGGCACTGAAGCTTTCTTT.

The chain is built from TRBV10-3 and TRBJ2-3, with D perhaps matching TRBD2 (6 bases). With 4 bases removed from V and 1 base from J, the gap between germline ends came to 12 bases. This CDR3 is built from 15 residues. Per the germline V gene, CDR1 is ENHRY and CDR2 is SYGVKD. CDR3 protein: CAISVGGAGTDTQYF. Written as DNA, the CDR3 is TGTGCCATCAGTGTGGGGGGAGCTGGCACAGATACGCAGTATTTT.

This sequence joins TRBV5-1 and TRBJ2-1; 8 nucleotides match TRBD1. V gave up 3 bases and J gave up 2 bases; unmatched junction bases: 4. The germline V gene has CDR1 SGHRS and CDR2 YFSETQ. The CDR3 extends over 15 amino acids. As DNA, the CDR3 is TGCGCCAGCAGCTCGACAGGGGATGCCTACAATGAGCAGTTCTTC. This gives the protein CASSSTGDAYNEQFF.

This chain joins TRBV15 and TRBJ1-2, with 7 bases fitting TRBD1. The trim removed 6 bases at V and 6 bases at J, leaving 10 bases unmatched. This CDR3 spans 14 amino acids. The germline CDR1 and CDR2 sequences are LNHNV and YYDKDF (reference sequence). DNA of the CDR3: TGTGCCACCAGGCTACCGGGACAGAGGCATGGCTACACCTTC. It specifies CATRLPGQRHGYTF.

The chain joins TRBV25-1 to TRBJ2-1; TRBD2 agrees at 11 bases. The V and J ends lost 5 bases and 3 bases, in that order; junction bases with no gene match: 0. Germline CDR1 and CDR2: MGHDK and SYGVNS. The CDR3 contains 14 residues. The CDR3 coding sequence is TGTGCCAGCAGTCTAGCGGGGGGCTACAATGAGCAGTTCTTC. Its protein is CASSLAGGYNEQFF.

The J gene is TRBJ2-7, the V gene TRBV11-2, with D perhaps matching TRBD1 (5 bases). Germline CDR1 is SGHAT and CDR2 is FQNNGV. Trimming took 4 bases from V and 2 from J, leaving 12 bases between them. The CDR3 is 14 amino acids. CDR3: CASSSHRRPYEQYF. The CDR3 DNA follows: TGTGCCAGCAGCTCCCACAGGAGACCCTACGAGCAGTACTTC.

The chain recombines TRBV5-4 with TRBJ2-2, with 9 bases identical to TRBD2. V gave up 0 bases and J gave up 3 bases; unmatched junction bases: 0. This CDR3 has 15 residues. In germline, CDR1 is SGHNT, CDR2 YYREEE (reference sequence). The CDR3 region is CASSLGGRDTGELFF. CDR3 in DNA: TGTGCCAGCAGCTTGGGCGGGAGGGACACCGGGGAGCTGTTTTTT.

The chain recombines TRBV19 with TRBJ2-4, with D maybe TRBD1 (6 bases). The germline V gene encodes CDR1 LNHDA and CDR2 SQIVND (reference sequence). V lost 7 bases and J lost 5, with 18 bases in between. CDR3 length: 15 residues. The CDR3 spells CASTPRTGSENIQYF. For the CDR3, the DNA is TGTGCCAGTACCCCACGAACAGGGTCGGAAAACATTCAGTACTTC.

The chain combines TRBV10-3 with TRBJ2-5, with TRBD1 as a possible D gene (6 bases). Trimming left V 4 bases short and J 2 bases short, with 14 bases between. Germline V lookup: CDR1 ENHRY, CDR2 SYGVKD. The CDR3 contains 15 residues. CDR3 nucleotide sequence: TGTGCCATCAGTGGGGGGCCAGGGGCACAAGAGACCCAGTACTTC. This sequence encodes CAISGGPGAQETQYF.

J is TRBJ2-5 and V is TRBV7-9; 11 bases match TRBD2. The CDR3 sequence is 14 residues long. Germline CDR1 is SEHNR and CDR2 is FQNEAQ (reference sequence). With 5 bases clipped from V and 4 bases from J, the junction kept 3 bases outside the gene matches. CDR3 protein: CASSTGTSGETQYF. CDR3 sequence (DNA): TGTGCCAGCAGCACCGGGACTAGCGGAGAGACCCAGTACTTC.

The chain joins TRBV6-1 to TRBJ2-5; no reliable D call. The CDR3 has 13 residues. Trimming took 6 bases from V and 3 from J, leaving 11 bases between them. Per germline, CDR1 MNHNS and CDR2 SASEGT. The CDR3 coding sequence is TGTGCCAGCAGGAGACACGCCGAAGAGACCCAGTACTTC. Translating gives CASRRHAEETQYF.

This chain uses TRBV2 with TRBJ2-3; 9 bases line up with TRBD1. This CDR3 is 16 amino acids long. Per the germline V gene, CDR1 is SNHLY and CDR2 is FYNNEI. The V segment lost 6 bases and the J segment 2 bases; nucleotides outside the gene matches: 9. The DNA for the CDR3 is TGTGCCAGCAGGCGACGACAGGGGGAGTCCACAGATACGCAGTATTTT. This sequence encodes CASRRRQGESTDTQYF.

Ten or more counts support this clone. The chain carries TRBV5-4 and TRBJ2-5; D possibly corresponds to TRBD2 (6 bases). This CDR3 comprises 12 residues. The germline CDR1 and CDR2 sequences are SGHNT and YYREEE (reference sequence). The V end lost 3 bases, the J end lost 5 bases, and 8 bases lay between the germline ends. The CDR3 is CASSSRGETQYF. In DNA, the CDR3 is TGTGCCAGCAGCTCCCGGGGGGAGACCCAGTACTTC. Full variable domain (remainder filled in from reference TRBV5-4 and TRBJ2-5): ETGVTQSPTHLIKTRGQQVTLRCSSQSGHNTVSWYQQALGQGPQFIFQYYREEENGRGNFPPRFSGLQFPNYSSELNVNALELDDSALYLCASSSRGETQYFGPGTRLLVL.

This clone came up many times. V is TRBV5-1 and J is TRBJ1-4; weak D call: TRBD1 (5 bases). The CDR3 totals 15 residues. V was trimmed by 1 base and J by 4 bases, leaving 11 bases between them. Germline values: CDR1 SGHRS, CDR2 YFSETQ. In DNA, the CDR3 is TGCGCCAGCAGCTTGATGGGGGGTGATAATGAAAAACTGTTTTTT. Protein product: CASSLMGGDNEKLFF.

This clone was observed a few times. CDR3 protein: CASSERQIMETSTEYF. CDR3 in DNA: TGTGCCAGCAGTGAAAGGCAGATCATGGAGACGTCCACGGAGTACTTC. The chain links TRBV6-4 to TRBJ2-7, with D unresolved. The CDR3 has 16 residues. Germline CDR1 reads MRHNA; CDR2 reads SNTAGT. Between the trimmed V and J ends, which lost 3 bases and 11 bases, there was a span of 26 bases.

J is TRBJ2-1 and V is TRBV28; 8 positions match TRBD2. J was trimmed by 0 bases and V by 5 bases; bases with no gene match: 6. The CDR3 is 16 amino acids. The germline gives CDR1 MDHEN, CDR2 SYDVKM. Here the CDR3 reads CASSESGSGSYNEQFF. The DNA for the CDR3 is TGTGCCAGCAGTGAAAGCGGGAGCGGCTCCTACAATGAGCAGTTCTTC.

This clone has only a few counts. The chain joins TRBV3-1 (or the pseudogene TRBV3-2) to TRBJ1-5; tentative D call: TRBD1 (5 bases). Germline V gene lookup returns CDR1 LGHDT and CDR2 YNNKEL (reference sequence). V lost 8 bases to trimming and J lost 4 bases, with 15 bases between them. The CDR3 sequence is 14 residues long. Here the CDR3 reads CASSRGTENQPQHF. As DNA, the CDR3 is TGTGCCAGCTCCCGGGGGACGGAGAATCAGCCCCAGCATTTT.

The rearrangement joins TRBV29-1 to TRBJ1-1; no definite D call. The germline V gene has CDR1 SQVTM and CDR2 ANQGSEA. V was clipped by 4 bases and J by 1 base, with 10 bases between them. The CDR3 loop spans 13 amino acids. The CDR3, as DNA: TGCAGCGTTGTTGGGCAGGCGAACACTGAAGCTTTCTTT. This gives the protein CSVVGQANTEAFF.

In nucleotides, the CDR3 is TGTGCCAGCAGCCGAGGACAGGTGAAGAACGAGCAGTACTTC. The encoded protein is CASSRGQVKNEQYF. The chain links TRBV28 to TRBJ2-7; TRBD1 matches at 7 bases. The CDR3 has 14 residues. Germline trimming cut 6 bases from V and 5 bases from J; bases unmatched to any gene: 10. The V gene's germline CDR1 is MDHEN and CDR2 SYDVKM.

This clone was observed once. The chain employs TRBV6-6 and TRBJ1-1; D not resolved. The CDR3 has 13 residues. V was trimmed by 6 bases and J by 4 bases, leaving 12 bases between them. CDR1 is MNHNY and CDR2 is SVGAGI in the germline V gene (reference sequence). For the CDR3, the DNA is TGTGCCAGCAGACCCACATCGGGCACTGAAGCTTTCTTT. Its protein product is CASRPTSGTEAFF.

The V gene is TRBV19, the J gene TRBJ2-1, with TRBD2 matching over 8 bases. The germline gives CDR1 LNHDA, CDR2 SQIVND (reference sequence). V shed 4 bases, J shed 6 bases, and the junction held 5 bases outside the gene matches. This CDR3 is 14 amino acids long. CDR3 coding DNA: TGTGCCAGTAGTACCGGACTAGCCCCCAATGAGCAGTTCTTC. This sequence encodes CASSTGLAPNEQFF. The variable domain in full, completed from reference TRBV19 and TRBJ2-1, reads DGGITQSPKYLFRKEGQNVTLSCEQNLNHDAMYWYRQDPGQGLRLIYYSQIVNDFQKGDIAEGYSVSREKKESFPLTVTSAQKNPTAFYLCASSTGLAPNEQFFGPGTRLTVL.

This clone came up once. The chain uses TRBV11-2 and TRBJ2-3; 7 bases fit TRBD1. Losses at the gene ends were 4 bases for V and 2 bases for J; bases not matched to a gene: 6. Germline V gives CDR1 SGHAT, CDR2 FQNNGV. The CDR3 runs 15 residues. CDR3 residues: CASSYNRGTTDTQYF. In nucleotides, the CDR3 is TGTGCCAGCAGCTACAACAGGGGCACCACAGATACGCAGTATTTT.

V gene TRBV6-2 or TRBV6-3 combines with J gene TRBJ1-5; the D gene is possibly TRBD1 (5 bases). V lost 2 bases and J 3 bases, leaving 11 bases between the germline ends. The CDR3 is made up of 15 amino acids. Germline V gives CDR1 MNHEY, CDR2 SVGEGT. For the CDR3, the DNA is TGTGCCAGCAGTTACATCCAGGGCGCCAATCAGCCCCAGCATTTT. Amino acid sequence: CASSYIQGANQPQHF.

CDR3: CASSLVGRENIQYF. The CDR3 region has the DNA TGTGCCAGCAGCTTAGTGGGCAGGGAAAACATTCAGTACTTC. The chain recombines TRBV7-9 with TRBJ2-4; possible D gene TRBD1, 5 bases. V lost 1 base to trimming and J lost 5 bases, with 9 bases between them. The CDR3 is made up of 14 amino acids. The germline V gene encodes CDR1 SEHNR and CDR2 FQNEAQ (reference sequence).